Sequencing of this T cell receptor beta chain was carried out in a study of T cells in Graves' hyperthyroidism and ophthalmopathy. The CDR3 has 11 amino acids. Trimming took 4 bases from V and 8 from J, leaving 8 bases between them. Germline values: CDR1 MNHEY, CDR2 SMNVEV (reference sequence). From RNA transcripts, TCR beta CDR3 regions were amplified. In the first-round RT-PCR of the TCR CDR3, the HTBI primer set was used. TCRdb called the multiplex PCR reads again in MiXCR, with one record for every CDR3 protein. This table holds hundreds of thousands of distinct CDR3 sequences, roughly 15% found once. This clonotype was seen at least ten times.

The TCR was taken from a woman aged 50 to 65 with Graves' ophthalmopathy. The chain couples TRBV27 to TRBJ1-1; no clear D gene. Sequenced sample: blood. In DNA, the CDR3 is TGTGCCAGCAGTTCGCAGAGCGAAGCTTTCTTT. It specifies CASSSQSEAFF.